These T cell receptor beta chains were read from a single sample in a study of blood T cell repertoires in COVID-19. The table came from immunoSEQ multiplex PCR; TCRdb's copy has only in-frame clones and leaves some out. The data show approximately 150,000 clones, around 90% seen once. The sequenced sample consisted of peripheral blood. Every receptor here comes from a human donor with COVID-19, enrolled during active disease. The donor label of this sample is uncertain. CDR3s include the opening cysteine and the closing phenylalanine or tryptophan. A D gene is named only where the DNA matches it firmly. Rows give clone size only sometimes, using once, few, many, or a class for an expanded clone.

J,size,V,D,CDR3,DNA
TRBJ1-1,-,TRBV7-5,-,CVRSLVGQGNTEAFF,-
TRBJ2-3,-,TRBV5-4,TRBD2,CASSPKEAGGGPDTQYF,TGTGCCAGCAGCCCCAAGGAAGCGGGAGGGGGCCCAGATACGCAGTATTTT
TRBJ2-2,-,TRBV3-1/TRBV3-2,-,CASSHGTGELFF,TGTGCCAGCAGTCACGGCACCGGGGAGCTGTTTTTT
TRBJ1-6,-,TRBV9,-,CASSVAPGVNSPLHF,TGTGCCAGCAGCGTAGCGCCAGGGGTAAATTCACCCCTCCACTTT
TRBJ2-1,-,TRBV11-2,-,CASSLEGGWLEQFF,TGTGCCAGCAGCTTAGAGGGCGGGTGGCTGGAGCAGTTCTTC
TRBJ2-3,-,TRBV7-9,-,CASDFGEETDTQYF,TGTGCCAGCGACTTCGGGGAGGAAACAGATACGCAGTATTTT
TRBJ2-7,-,TRBV19,-,CASSYSDTTNYEQYF,TGTGCCAGTAGTTATAGCGATACAACCAACTACGAGCAGTACTTC
TRBJ2-7,-,TRBV7-3,TRBD2,CASSLDGGAAYEQYF,TGTGCCAGCAGCTTAGACGGGGGGGCCGCCTACGAGCAGTACTTC
TRBJ1-4,-,TRBV27,-,CASSPQAANEKLFF,TGTGCCAGCAGCCCACAGGCGGCTAATGAAAAACTGTTTTTT
TRBJ1-3,-,TRBV28,-,CASSSGGGYGNTIYF,TGTGCCAGCAGTTCTGGGGGGGGGTACGGAAACACCATATATTTT
TRBJ1-1,-,TRBV2,-,CASSEVGGVTEAFF,TGTGCCAGCAGTGAAGTGGGGGGGGTGACTGAAGCTTTCTTT
TRBJ2-7,-,TRBV6-6,-,CASSYRQYEQYF,TGTGCCAGCAGTTACCGACAGTACGAGCAGTACTTC
TRBJ2-1,-,TRBV19,TRBD2,CASSRGGLNSEQFF,TGTGCCAGTAGTCGGGGGGGCCTGAACAGTGAGCAGTTCTTC
TRBJ1-1,-,TRBV25-1,-,CASSVRWRGGTEAFF,TGTGCCAGCAGTGTAAGATGGAGGGGCGGCACTGAAGCTTTCTTT
TRBJ1-1,-,TRBV5-1,-,CASSLNNMNTEAFF,TGCGCCAGCAGCTTGAACAACATGAACACTGAAGCTTTCTTT
TRBJ2-5,-,TRBV19,-,CASSINHRVETQYF,TGTGCCAGTAGTATAAATCACAGGGTGGAGACCCAGTACTTC
TRBJ1-6,-,TRBV15,TRBD1,CATASDRGQPLHF,TGTGCCACCGCCTCGGACAGGGGGCAACCCCTCCACTTT
TRBJ1-2,-,TRBV3-1/TRBV3-2,TRBD1,CASSQGSGGNYGYTF,TGTGCCAGCAGCCAAGGGTCAGGGGGAAACTATGGCTACACCTTC
TRBJ2-3,once,TRBV4-1,TRBD2,CASSQDPFSGASTDTQYF,TGCGCCAGCAGCCAAGACCCCTTCAGCGGGGCTAGCACAGATACGCAGTATTTT
TRBJ2-7,-,TRBV19,TRBD1,CASSVVQGQGGYEQYF,TGTGCCAGTAGTGTGGTACAGGGACAGGGCGGCTACGAGCAGTACTTC
TRBJ2-5,-,TRBV29-1,TRBD1,CSGTGGGRETQYF,TGCAGCGGGACAGGGGGCGGCCGAGAGACCCAGTACTTC
TRBJ1-1,-,TRBV5-6,TRBD1,CASSRRGRDFNTEAFF,TGTGCCAGCAGCCGGAGGGGGCGGGATTTTAACACTGAAGCTTTCTTT
TRBJ2-4,-,TRBV27,TRBD1,CASRPGQVGNIQYF,TGTGCCAGCAGACCGGGACAGGTGGGAAACATTCAGTACTTC
TRBJ2-3,-,TRBV5-1,TRBD1,CASSLAEGATLRLSTDTQYF,TGCGCCAGCAGCTTGGCCGAGGGGGCGACCTTACGTTTAAGCACAGATACGCAGTATTTT
TRBJ1-1,-,TRBV6-5,-,CASRQGQLNTEAFF,TGTGCCAGCAGACAAGGACAGCTGAACACTGAAGCTTTCTTT
TRBJ1-2,-,TRBV30,TRBD1,CAWSPGQIALNYGYTF,TGTGCCTGGAGCCCGGGACAGATTGCTTTAAACTATGGCTACACCTTC
TRBJ1-1,-,TRBV12-3/TRBV12-4,TRBD1,CASSGDRGTAFF,TGTGCCAGCAGCGGAGACAGGGGGACAGCTTTCTTT
TRBJ2-7,-,TRBV4-1,TRBD1,CASSQDYRGEGYEQYF,TGCGCCAGCAGCCAAGACTACAGGGGAGAAGGGTACGAGCAGTACTTC
TRBJ1-6,once,TRBV15,-,CATSRDFTALSPLHF,TGTGCCACCAGCAGAGATTTCACAGCCCTTTCACCCCTCCACTTT
TRBJ2-1,-,TRBV4-1,-,CASSAGWGGAKSDEQFF,TGCGCCAGCAGCGCCGGATGGGGGGGGGCCAAGAGTGATGAGCAGTTCTTC
TRBJ1-2,-,TRBV9,TRBD1,CASSEGRTGNGYTF,TGTGCCAGCAGCGAAGGGAGGACAGGGAATGGCTACACCTTC
TRBJ2-2,-,TRBV6-5,-,CASRRDANTGELFF,TGTGCCAGCAGGCGGGACGCGAACACCGGGGAGCTGTTTTTT
TRBJ1-2,-,TRBV12-3/TRBV12-4,TRBD1,CASSLGQNYGYTF,TGTGCCAGCAGCCTGGGACAGAACTATGGCTACACCTTC
TRBJ1-3,-,TRBV7-9,-,CASSYRWVGASGNTIYF,TGTGCCAGCAGCTACCGATGGGTGGGGGCCTCTGGAAACACCATATATTTT
TRBJ2-2,-,TRBV21-1,-,CASSKGGGPNTGELFF,TGTGCCAGCAGCAAAGGAGGGGGACCGAACACCGGGGAGCTGTTTTTT
TRBJ2-5,-,TRBV21-1,-,CASSKRGGEGETQYF,TGTGCCAGCAGCAAAAGGGGAGGGGAGGGAGAGACCCAGTACTTC
TRBJ1-2,-,TRBV5-1,-,CASRRESTNYGYTF,TGCGCCAGCAGGAGGGAATCTACTAACTATGGCTACACCTTC
TRBJ1-3,-,TRBV5-1,-,CASRGSTASGNTIYF,TGCGCCAGCAGGGGCAGTACTGCCTCTGGAAACACCATATATTTT
TRBJ2-1,-,TRBV5-1,TRBD1,CASSTSTGTGDVLYNEQFF,TGCGCCAGCAGCACCTCAACTGGGACAGGGGATGTATTGTACAATGAGCAGTTCTTC
TRBJ2-2,few,TRBV11-3,TRBD2,CASSTRTSGRSYKLFF,TGTGCCAGCAGCACACGCACTAGCGGGAGGTCCTATAAGCTGTTTTTT
TRBJ1-6,-,TRBV3-1/TRBV3-2,-,CASSQDWGGRPLHF,TGTGCCAGCAGCCAAGATTGGGGGGGTCGACCCCTCCACTTT
TRBJ2-1,-,TRBV7-9,-,CASLPPQAEQFF,TGTGCCAGCCTCCCCCCCCAGGCGGAGCAGTTCTTC
TRBJ2-7,once,TRBV11-2,-,CASSPGVGITYEQYF,TGTGCCAGCAGCCCAGGGGTCGGGATCACCTACGAGCAGTACTTC
TRBJ2-7,-,TRBV18,-,CASSSGGGRTPAGEQYF,TGTGCCAGCTCATCGGGGGGCGGCCGGACTCCTGCGGGGGAGCAGTACTTC
TRBJ1-5,-,TRBV11-2,-,CASSLDPRHYEVDQPQHF,TGTGCCAGCAGCTTAGATCCCCGACATTATGAAGTGGATCAGCCCCAGCATTTT
TRBJ2-7,-,TRBV2,-,CASRRQDPWEQYF,TGTGCCAGCAGAAGACAGGACCCCTGGGAGCAGTACTTC
TRBJ2-1,-,TRBV3-1/TRBV3-2,TRBD2,CASSHRFQRGGKFF,TGTGCCAGCAGCCATCGCTTTCAGCGGGGGGGAAAGTTCTTC
TRBJ2-7,-,TRBV5-1,-,CASSLASRPGEQYF,TGCGCCAGCAGCTTGGCCTCGCGACCAGGAGAGCAGTACTTC
TRBJ1-1,-,TRBV2,TRBD1,CGSGTGLRLETEAFF,TGTGGATCCGGGACAGGGCTTCGGCTAGAGACTGAAGCTTTCTTT
TRBJ1-2,-,TRBV5-4,-,CASSGGGAPGYTF,TGTGCCAGCAGCGGCGGGGGGGCCCCTGGCTACACCTTC
TRBJ2-3,-,TRBV5-4,TRBD2,CASSFLTSGERDTQYF,TGTGCCAGCAGCTTCTTGACTAGCGGGGAGAGAGATACGCAGTATTTT
TRBJ2-2,-,TRBV18,-,CASSNSLGVANTGELFF,TGTGCCAGCTCTAACTCCCTAGGGGTCGCGAACACCGGGGAGCTGTTTTTT
TRBJ1-1,once,TRBV5-1,-,CASMRSRGTEAFF,TGCGCCAGCATGCGATCTAGAGGCACTGAAGCTTTCTTT
TRBJ1-1,-,TRBV12-3/TRBV12-4,-,CASSAQGIEAFF,TGTGCCAGCAGTGCCCAGGGAATTGAAGCTTTCTTT
TRBJ2-4,once,TRBV11-2,TRBD1,CASSLGLDRGAKNIQYF,TGTGCCAGCAGCCTCGGCCTCGACAGGGGGGCCAAAAACATTCAGTACTTC
TRBJ2-7,once,TRBV27,-,CASSLRHAYEQYF,TGTGCCAGCAGTCTGAGGCACGCCTACGAGCAGTACTTC
TRBJ1-3,-,TRBV6-6,TRBD1,CASRQGSGNTIYF,TGTGCCAGTCGACAGGGGTCTGGAAACACCATATATTTT
TRBJ1-1,-,TRBV5-4,-,CASSTGQLSTEAFF,TGTGCCAGCAGCACCGGACAGCTTAGCACTGAAGCTTTCTTT